This T cell receptor (beta chain) comes out of a study of control samples from healthy donors and cancer patients. A remark on this clone: The junction does not match germline at one end; this may be a read error.

Germline V gene sequence: CDR1 SGHNT, CDR2 YENEEA. This CDR3 spans 15 amino acids. Libraries were prepared by immunoSEQ multiplex PCR; TCRdb keeps only in-frame clonotypes and omits some of them. In the table there are tens of thousands of clones, more than 80% of which are singletons. This TCR derives from a man aged 25-40 years with colorectal cancer. Sequenced input: PBMCs. The rearrangement joins TRBV11-3 to TRBJ2-2; D is possibly TRBD1 or TRBD2 (5 bases each). CDR3 sequence (DNA): TGTGCCAGCAGCTTAAGAGGGGCCTGGGACCGGGGAGCTGTTTTT. Translated, it gives CASSLRGAWDRGAVF. The variable domain in full, completed from reference TRBV11-3 and TRBJ2-2, reads EAGVVQSPRYKIIEKKQPVAFWCNPISGHNTLYWYLQNLGQGPELLIRYENEEAVDDSQLPKDRFSAERLKGVDSTLKIQPAELGDSAVYLCASSLRGAWDRGAVFGEGSRLTVL.